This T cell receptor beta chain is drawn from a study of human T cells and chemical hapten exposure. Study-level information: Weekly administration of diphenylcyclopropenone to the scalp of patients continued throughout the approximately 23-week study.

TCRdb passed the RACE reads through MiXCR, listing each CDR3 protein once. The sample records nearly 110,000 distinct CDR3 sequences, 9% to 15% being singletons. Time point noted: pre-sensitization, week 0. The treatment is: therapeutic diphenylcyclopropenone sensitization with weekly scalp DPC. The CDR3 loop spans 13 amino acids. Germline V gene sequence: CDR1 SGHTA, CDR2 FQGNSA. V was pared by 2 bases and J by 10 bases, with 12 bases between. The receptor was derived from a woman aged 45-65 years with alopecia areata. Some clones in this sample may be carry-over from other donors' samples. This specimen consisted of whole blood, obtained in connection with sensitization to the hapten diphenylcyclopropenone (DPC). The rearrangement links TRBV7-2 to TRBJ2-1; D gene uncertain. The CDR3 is CASSLSLALEQFF. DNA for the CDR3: TGTGCCAGCAGCTTAAGCCTGGCGTTAGAGCAGTTCTTC.